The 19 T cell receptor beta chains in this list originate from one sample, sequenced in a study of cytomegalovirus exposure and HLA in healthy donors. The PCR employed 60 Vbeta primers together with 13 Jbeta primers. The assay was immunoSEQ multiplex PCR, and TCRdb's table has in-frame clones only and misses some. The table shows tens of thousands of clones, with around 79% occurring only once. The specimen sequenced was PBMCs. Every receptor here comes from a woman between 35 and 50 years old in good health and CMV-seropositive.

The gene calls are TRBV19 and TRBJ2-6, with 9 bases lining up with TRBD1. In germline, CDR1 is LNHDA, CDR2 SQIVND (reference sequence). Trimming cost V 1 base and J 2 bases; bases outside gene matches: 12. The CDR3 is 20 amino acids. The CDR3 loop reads CASSIGITGTGSTGANVLTF. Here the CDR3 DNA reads TGTGCCAGTAGTATAGGGATCACTGGGACAGGGTCAACTGGGGCCAACGTCCTGACTTTC.

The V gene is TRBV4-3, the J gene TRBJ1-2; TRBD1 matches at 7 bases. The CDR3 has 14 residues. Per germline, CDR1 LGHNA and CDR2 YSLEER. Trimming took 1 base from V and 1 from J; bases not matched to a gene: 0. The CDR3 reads CASSQGDSNYGYTF. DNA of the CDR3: TGCGCCAGCAGCCAAGGGGACAGTAACTATGGCTACACCTTC.

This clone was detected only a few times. The CDR3 nucleotides read TGTGCCAGCAGTGCAGTGGCCGGGGCCAACGTCCTGACTTTC. As protein: CASSAVAGANVLTF. V gene TRBV6-1 combines with J gene TRBJ2-6; D not certain. V lost 4 bases and J 4 bases, leaving 8 bases between the germline ends. The germline CDR1 and CDR2 sequences are MNHNS and SASEGT. This CDR3 region has 14 residues.

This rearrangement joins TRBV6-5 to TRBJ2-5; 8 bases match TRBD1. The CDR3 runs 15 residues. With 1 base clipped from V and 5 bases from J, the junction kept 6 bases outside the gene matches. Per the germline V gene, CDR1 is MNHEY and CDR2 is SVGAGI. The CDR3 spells CASSYYRGDRETQYF. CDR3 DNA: TGTGCCAGCAGTTACTACAGGGGGGACAGGGAGACCCAGTACTTC.

In DNA form, the CDR3 reads TGTGCCAGCTCCCCGACTAGCGGGAGTTATGAGCAGTACTTC. As protein: CASSPTSGSYEQYF. The rearrangement links TRBV6-5 to TRBJ2-5, with TRBD2 matching 12 bases. The CDR3 is 14 residues long. Germline lookup yields CDR1 MNHEY and CDR2 SVGAGI. Trimming cost V 8 bases and J 11 bases; bases outside gene matches: 12.

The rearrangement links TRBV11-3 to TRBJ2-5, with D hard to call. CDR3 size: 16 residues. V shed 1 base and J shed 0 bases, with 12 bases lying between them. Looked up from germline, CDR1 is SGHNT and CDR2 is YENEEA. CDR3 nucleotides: TGTGCCAGCAGCTTAGGATCTTCAGGTTACCAAGAGACCCAGTACTTC. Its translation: CASSLGSSGYQETQYF.

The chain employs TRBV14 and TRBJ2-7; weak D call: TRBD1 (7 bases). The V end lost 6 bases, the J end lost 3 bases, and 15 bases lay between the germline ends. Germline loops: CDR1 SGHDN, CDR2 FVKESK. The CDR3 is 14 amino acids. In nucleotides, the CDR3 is TGTGCCAGCAGTCGCTACCAGGGGGGCTACGAGCAGTACTTC. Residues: CASSRYQGGYEQYF.

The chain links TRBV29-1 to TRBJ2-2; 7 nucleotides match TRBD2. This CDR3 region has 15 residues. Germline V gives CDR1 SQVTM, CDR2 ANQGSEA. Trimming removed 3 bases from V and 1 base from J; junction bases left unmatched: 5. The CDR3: CSVDDSGKNTGELFF. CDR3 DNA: TGCAGCGTTGACGACAGCGGGAAGAACACCGGGGAGCTGTTTTTT.

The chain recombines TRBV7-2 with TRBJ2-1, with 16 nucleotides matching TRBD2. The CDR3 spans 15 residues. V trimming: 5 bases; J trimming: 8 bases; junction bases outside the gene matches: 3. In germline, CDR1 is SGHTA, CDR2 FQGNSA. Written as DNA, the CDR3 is TGTGCCAGCAGCCCGGGACTAGCGGGGGGGTATGAGCAGTTCTTC. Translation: CASSPGLAGGYEQFF.

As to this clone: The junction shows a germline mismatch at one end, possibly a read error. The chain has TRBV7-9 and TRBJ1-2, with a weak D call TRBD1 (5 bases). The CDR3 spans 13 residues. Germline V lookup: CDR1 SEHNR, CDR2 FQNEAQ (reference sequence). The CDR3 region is CASSLGTTPGYPF. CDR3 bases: TGTGCCAGCAGCTTAGGGACAACCCCGGGCTACCCCTTC.

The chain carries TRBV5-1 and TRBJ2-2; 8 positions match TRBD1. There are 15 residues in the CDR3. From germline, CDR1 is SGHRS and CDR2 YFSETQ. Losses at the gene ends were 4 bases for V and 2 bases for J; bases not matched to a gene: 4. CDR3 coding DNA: TGCGCCAGCAGCCCGGACAGGGCTAACACCGGGGAGCTGTTTTTT. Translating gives CASSPDRANTGELFF.

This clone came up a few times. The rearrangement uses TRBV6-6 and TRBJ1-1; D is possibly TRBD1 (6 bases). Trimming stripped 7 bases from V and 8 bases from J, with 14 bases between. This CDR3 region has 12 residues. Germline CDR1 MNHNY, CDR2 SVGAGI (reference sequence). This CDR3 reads CASTRTASEAFF. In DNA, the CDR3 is TGTGCCAGCACCAGGACAGCTTCCGAAGCTTTCTTT.

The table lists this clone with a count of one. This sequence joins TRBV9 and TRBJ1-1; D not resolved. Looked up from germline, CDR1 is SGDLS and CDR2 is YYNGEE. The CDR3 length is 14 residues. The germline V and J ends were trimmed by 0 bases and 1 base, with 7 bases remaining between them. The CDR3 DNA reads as TGTGCCAGCAGCGTAGATCAATCGAACACTGAAGCTTTCTTT. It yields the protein CASSVDQSNTEAFF.

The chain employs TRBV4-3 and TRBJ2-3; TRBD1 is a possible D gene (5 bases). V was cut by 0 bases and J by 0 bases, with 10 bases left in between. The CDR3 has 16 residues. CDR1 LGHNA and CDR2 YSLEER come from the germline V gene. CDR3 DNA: TGCGCCAGCAGCCAAGATGGGGCTACTAGCACAGATACGCAGTATTTT. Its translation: CASSQDGATSTDTQYF.

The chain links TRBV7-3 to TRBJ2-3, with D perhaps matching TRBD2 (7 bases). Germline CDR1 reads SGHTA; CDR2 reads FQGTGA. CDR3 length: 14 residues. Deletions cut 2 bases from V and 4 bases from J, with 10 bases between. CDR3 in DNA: TGTGCCAGCAGCTTATACGGGGGGCCAGATACGCAGTATTTT. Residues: CASSLYGGPDTQYF.

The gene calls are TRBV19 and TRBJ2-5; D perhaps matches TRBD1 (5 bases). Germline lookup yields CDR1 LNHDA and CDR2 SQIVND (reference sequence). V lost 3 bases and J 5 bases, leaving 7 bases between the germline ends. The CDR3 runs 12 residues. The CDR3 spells CASSIQGETQYF. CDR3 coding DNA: TGTGCCAGTAGTATCCAGGGTGAGACCCAGTACTTC.

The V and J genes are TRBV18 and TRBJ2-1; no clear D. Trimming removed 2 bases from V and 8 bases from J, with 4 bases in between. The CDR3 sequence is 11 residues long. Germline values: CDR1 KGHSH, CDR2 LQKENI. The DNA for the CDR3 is TGTGCCAGCTCACCATATGATGAGCAGTTCTTC. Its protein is CASSPYDEQFF.

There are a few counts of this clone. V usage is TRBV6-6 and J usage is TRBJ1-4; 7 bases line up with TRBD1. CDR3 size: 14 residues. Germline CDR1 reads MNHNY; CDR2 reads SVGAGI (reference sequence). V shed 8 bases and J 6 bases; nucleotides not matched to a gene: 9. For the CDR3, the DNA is TGTGCCAGCTCGTCTAGGGACAGTCATGAAAAACTGTTTTTT. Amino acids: CASSSRDSHEKLFF.

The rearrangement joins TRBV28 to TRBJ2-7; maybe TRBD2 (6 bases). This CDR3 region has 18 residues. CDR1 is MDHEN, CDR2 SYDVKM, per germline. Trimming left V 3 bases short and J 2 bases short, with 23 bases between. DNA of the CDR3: TGTGCCAGCAGTTTTCCCTCCATTATGGTAGCGGAGCCCTACGAGCAGTACTTC. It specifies CASSFPSIMVAEPYEQYF.